This TCR beta chain was captured by sequencing in a study of T cell clonality in common variable immunodeficiency. Notes on the study in general: Shared TCRbeta clones were fewer between CVID subjects than controls. T cell subpopulation sequencing would be needed to explain CVID clonality.

TCRdb keeps only in-frame clones here, not all; method: immunoSEQ multiplex PCR. This repertoire holds about 40,000 clones, and none appear only once. The sample holds many counts of this clone. Antigen: not known. The read is 3 residues too short to cover the CDR3 end, so that end is filled in from the germline J gene. At the DNA level, this CDR3 is encoded by other sequences in the same sample as well. The germline gives CDR1 SGHRS, CDR2 YFSETQ. This CDR3 has 15 residues. Trimming at V came to 0 bases and at J to 3 bases, leaving 2 bases not matched to a gene. The sequencing sample was made of peripheral blood mononuclear cells. The sequence was collected from a person between 18 and 75 years old in good health. The chain links TRBV5-1 to TRBJ1-3; 8 bases agree with TRBD1. Here the CDR3 reads CASSLGGQGGNTIYF. The sequenced part of the CDR3 DNA is TGCGCCAGCAGCTTGGGTGGACAGGGTGGAAACACC.